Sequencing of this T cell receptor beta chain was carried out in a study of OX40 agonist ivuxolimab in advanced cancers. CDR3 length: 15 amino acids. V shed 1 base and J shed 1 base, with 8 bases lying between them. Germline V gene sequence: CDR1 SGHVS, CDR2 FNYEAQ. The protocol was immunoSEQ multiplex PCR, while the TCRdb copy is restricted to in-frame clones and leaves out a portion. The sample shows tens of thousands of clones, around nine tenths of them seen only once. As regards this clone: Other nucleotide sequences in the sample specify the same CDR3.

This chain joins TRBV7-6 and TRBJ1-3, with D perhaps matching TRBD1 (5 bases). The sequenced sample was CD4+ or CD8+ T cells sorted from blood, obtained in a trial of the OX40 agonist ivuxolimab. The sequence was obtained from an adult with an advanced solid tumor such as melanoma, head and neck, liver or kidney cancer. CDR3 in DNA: TGTGCCAGCAGCTTAGGTCAGGGATCTGGAAACACCATATATTTT. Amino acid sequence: CASSLGQGSGNTIYF.